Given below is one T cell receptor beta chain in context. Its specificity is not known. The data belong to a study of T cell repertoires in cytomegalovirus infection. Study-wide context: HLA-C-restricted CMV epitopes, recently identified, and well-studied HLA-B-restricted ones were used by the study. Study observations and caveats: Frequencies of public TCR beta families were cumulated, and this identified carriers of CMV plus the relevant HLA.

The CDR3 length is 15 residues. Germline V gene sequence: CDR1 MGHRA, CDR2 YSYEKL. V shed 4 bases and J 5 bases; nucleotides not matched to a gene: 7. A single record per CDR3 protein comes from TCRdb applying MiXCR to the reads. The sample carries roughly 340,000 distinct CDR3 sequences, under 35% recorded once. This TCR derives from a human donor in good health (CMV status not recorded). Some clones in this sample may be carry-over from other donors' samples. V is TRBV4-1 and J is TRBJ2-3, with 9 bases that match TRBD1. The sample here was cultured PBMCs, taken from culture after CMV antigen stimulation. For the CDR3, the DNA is TGCGCCAGCAGCCTCTGGGGACAGGGCGTAGATACGCAGTATTTT. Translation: CASSLWGQGVDTQYF.